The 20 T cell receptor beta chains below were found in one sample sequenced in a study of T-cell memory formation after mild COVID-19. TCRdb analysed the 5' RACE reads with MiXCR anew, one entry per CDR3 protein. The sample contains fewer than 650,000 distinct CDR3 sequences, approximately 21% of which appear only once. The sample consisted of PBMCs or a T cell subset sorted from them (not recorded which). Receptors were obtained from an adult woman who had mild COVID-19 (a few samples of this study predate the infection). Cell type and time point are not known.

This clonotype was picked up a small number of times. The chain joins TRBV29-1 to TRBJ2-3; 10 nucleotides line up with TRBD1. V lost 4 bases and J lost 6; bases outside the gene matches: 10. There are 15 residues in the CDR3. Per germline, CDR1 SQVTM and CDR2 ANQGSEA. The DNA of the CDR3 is TGCAGCGTTGTTTGGACAGGGGGTAATTTGGATACGCAGTATTTT. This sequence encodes CSVVWTGGNLDTQYF.

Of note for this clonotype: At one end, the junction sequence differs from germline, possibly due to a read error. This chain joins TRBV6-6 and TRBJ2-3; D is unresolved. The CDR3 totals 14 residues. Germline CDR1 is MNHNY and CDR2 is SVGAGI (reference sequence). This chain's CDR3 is CASSYRPNTDTQYF. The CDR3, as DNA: TGTGCCAGTAGTTACCGGCCTAACACAGATACGCAGTATTTT.

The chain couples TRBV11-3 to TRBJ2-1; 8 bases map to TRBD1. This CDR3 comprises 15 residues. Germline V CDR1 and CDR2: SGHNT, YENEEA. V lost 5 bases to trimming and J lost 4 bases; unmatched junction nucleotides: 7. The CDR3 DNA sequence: TGTGCCAGCAGCCTACGGACAGGGACGTACAATGAGCAGTTCTTC. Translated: CASSLRTGTYNEQFF.

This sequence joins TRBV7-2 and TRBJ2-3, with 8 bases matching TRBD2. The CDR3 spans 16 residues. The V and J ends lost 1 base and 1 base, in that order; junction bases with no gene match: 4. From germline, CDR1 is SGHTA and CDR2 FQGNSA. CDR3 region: CASSLGISGGTDTQYF. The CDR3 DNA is TGTGCCAGCAGCTTAGGTATTAGCGGGGGCACAGATACGCAGTATTTT.

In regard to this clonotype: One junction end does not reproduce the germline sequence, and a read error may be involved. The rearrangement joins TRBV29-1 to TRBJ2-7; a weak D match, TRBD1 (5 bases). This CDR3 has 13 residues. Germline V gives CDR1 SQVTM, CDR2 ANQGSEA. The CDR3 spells CCVDLDNHYEQYF. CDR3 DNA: TGCTGCGTTGACTTGGACAACCACTACGAGCAGTACTTC.

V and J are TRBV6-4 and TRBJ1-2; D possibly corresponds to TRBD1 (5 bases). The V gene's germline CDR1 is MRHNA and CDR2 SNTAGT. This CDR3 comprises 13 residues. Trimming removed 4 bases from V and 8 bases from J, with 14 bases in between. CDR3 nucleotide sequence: TGTGCCAGCAGTGCCGGGACTCTTAGCGGCTACACCTTC. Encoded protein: CASSAGTLSGYTF.

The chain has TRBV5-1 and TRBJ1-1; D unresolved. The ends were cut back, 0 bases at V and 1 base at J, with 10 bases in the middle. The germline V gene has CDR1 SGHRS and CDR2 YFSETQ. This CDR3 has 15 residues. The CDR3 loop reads CASSLEDPGNTEAFF. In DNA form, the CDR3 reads TGCGCCAGCAGCTTGGAGGACCCGGGGAACACTGAAGCTTTCTTT.

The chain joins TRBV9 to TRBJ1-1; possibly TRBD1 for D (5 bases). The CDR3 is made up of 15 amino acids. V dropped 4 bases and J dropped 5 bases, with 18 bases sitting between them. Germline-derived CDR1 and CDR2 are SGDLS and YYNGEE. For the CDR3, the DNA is TGTGCCAGCAGCCAGGTTCCAGGGACTCGGACTGAAGCTTTCTTT. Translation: CASSQVPGTRTEAFF.

The CDR3 here is CASPGTGENTIYF. The CDR3 nucleotides are TGTGCCAGCCCCGGGACAGGGGAAAACACCATATATTTT. The chain combines TRBV12-3 or TRBV12-4 with TRBJ1-3, with 10 bases lining up with TRBD1. The CDR3 covers 13 residues. The V and J ends lost 8 bases and 6 bases, in that order; junction bases with no gene match: 4.

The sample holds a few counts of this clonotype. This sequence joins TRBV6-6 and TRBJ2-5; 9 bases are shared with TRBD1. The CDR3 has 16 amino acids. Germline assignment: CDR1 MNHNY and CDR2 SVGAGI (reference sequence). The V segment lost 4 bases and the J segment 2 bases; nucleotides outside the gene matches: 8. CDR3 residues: CASSFGGQGRQETQYF. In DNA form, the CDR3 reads TGTGCCAGCAGTTTTGGGGGACAGGGTCGTCAAGAGACCCAGTACTTC.

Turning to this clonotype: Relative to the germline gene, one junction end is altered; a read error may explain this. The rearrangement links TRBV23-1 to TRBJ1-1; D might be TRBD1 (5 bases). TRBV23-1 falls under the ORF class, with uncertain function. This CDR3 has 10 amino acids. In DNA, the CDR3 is TGCGCCAGCAGTCAATCGACCGACAGTTTT. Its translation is CASSQSTDSF.

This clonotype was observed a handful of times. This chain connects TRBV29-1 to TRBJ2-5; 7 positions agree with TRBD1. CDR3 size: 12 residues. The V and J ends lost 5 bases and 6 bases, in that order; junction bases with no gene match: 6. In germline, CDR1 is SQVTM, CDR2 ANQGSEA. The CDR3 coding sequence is TGCAGCGTTACCCGACAGGGAAAGACCCAGTACTTC. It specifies CSVTRQGKTQYF.

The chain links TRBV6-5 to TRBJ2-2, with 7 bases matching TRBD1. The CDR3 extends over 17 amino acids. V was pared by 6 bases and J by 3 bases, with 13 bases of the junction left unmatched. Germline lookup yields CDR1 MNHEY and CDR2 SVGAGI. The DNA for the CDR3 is TGTGCCAGCAGCCCCCGGAGTAGGGGGCGGGACACCGGGGAGCTGTTTTTT. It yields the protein CASSPRSRGRDTGELFF.

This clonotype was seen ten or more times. CDR3 DNA sequence: TGTGCCAGCACCCTCGGACTAGCCCACAATGAGCAGTTCTTC. Translating gives CASTLGLAHNEQFF. V is TRBV12-3 or TRBV12-4 and J is TRBJ2-1, with 8 bases fitting TRBD2. CDR3 length: 14 residues. V lost 7 bases to trimming and J lost 5 bases; unmatched junction nucleotides: 7.

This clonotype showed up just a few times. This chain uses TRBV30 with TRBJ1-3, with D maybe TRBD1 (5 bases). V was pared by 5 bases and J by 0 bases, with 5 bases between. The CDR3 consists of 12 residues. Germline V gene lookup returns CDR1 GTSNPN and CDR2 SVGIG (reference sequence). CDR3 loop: CAWGTSGNTIYF. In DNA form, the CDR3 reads TGTGCCTGGGGGACCTCTGGAAACACCATATATTTT. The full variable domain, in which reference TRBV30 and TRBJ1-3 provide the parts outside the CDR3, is SQTIHQWPATLVQPVGSPLSLECTVEGTSNPNLYWYRQAAGRGLQLLFYSVGIGQISSEVPQNLSASRPQDRQFILSSKKLLLSDSGFYLCAWGTSGNTIYFGEGSWLTVV.

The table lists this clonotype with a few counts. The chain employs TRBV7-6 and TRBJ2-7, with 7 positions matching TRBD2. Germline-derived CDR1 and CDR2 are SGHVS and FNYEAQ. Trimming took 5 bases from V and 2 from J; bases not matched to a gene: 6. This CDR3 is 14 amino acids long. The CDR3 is CASSARGSAYEQYF. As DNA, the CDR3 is TGTGCCAGCAGCGCGCGGGGGTCTGCCTACGAGCAGTACTTC.

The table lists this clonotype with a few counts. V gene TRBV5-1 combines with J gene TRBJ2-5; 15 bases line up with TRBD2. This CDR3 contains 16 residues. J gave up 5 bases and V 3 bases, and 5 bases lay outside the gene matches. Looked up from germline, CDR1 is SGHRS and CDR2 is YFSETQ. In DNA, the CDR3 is TGCGCCAGCAGCTCCCGGACTAGCGGGGGGGCGGAGACCCAGTACTTC. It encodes CASSSRTSGGAETQYF.

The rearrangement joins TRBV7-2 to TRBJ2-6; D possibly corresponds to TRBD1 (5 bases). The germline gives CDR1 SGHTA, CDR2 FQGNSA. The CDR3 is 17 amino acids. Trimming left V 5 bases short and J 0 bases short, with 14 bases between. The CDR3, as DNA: TGTGCCAGCAGCCTCAACAGGAGAGCCTCTGGGGCCAACGTCCTGACTTTC. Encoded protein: CASSLNRRASGANVLTF. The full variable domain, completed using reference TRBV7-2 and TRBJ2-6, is GAGVSQSPSNKVTEKGKDVELRCDPISGHTALYWYRQSLGQGLEFLIYFQGNSAPDKSGLPSDRFSAERTGGSVSTLTIQRTQQEDSAVYLCASSLNRRASGANVLTFGAGSRLTVL.

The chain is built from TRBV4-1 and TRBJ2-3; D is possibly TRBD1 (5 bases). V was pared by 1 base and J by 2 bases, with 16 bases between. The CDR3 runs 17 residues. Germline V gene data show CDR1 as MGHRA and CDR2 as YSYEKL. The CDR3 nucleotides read TGCGCCAGCAGCCAAGGCCAGAGAGCAGGGATCACAGATACGCAGTATTTT. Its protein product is CASSQGQRAGITDTQYF.

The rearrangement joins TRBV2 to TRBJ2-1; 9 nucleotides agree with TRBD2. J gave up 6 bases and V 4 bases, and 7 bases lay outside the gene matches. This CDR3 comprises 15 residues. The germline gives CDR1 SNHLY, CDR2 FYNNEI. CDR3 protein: CASSVQREAFNEQFF. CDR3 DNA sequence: TGTGCCAGCAGTGTTCAGCGGGAGGCGTTCAATGAGCAGTTCTTC. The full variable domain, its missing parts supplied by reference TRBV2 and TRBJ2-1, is EPEVTQTPSHQVTQMGQEVILRCVPISNHLYFYWYRQILGQKVEFLVSFYNNEISEKSEIFDDQFSVERPDGSNFTLKIRSTKLEDSAMYFCASSVQREAFNEQFFGPGTRLTVL.